This T cell receptor beta chain stems from a study of blood T cell repertoires in COVID-19. For the study at large: Collection of acute and convalescent COVID-19 samples took place in the United States, Italy and Spain.

Generated by immunoSEQ multiplex PCR, the TCRdb table keeps only in-frame clones and is missing some. The sample lists about 130,000 clones, roughly nine tenths occurring once. Enrollment of patients from Seattle took place during active infection, with longitudinal follow-up. This receptor was taken from a woman aged 70 to 79 with COVID-19, enrolled during active disease. Material: peripheral blood.

DNA of the CDR3: TGCGCCAGCACGTACCCCACTAGCGGCTACAATGAGCAGTTCTTC. Translating it yields CASTYPTSGYNEQFF. The chain joins TRBV5-1 to TRBJ2-1, with TRBD2 matching 8 bases. CDR3 size: 15 residues. V lost 6 bases, J lost 3 bases, and 8 bases stayed unmatched. Per the germline V gene, CDR1 is SGHRS and CDR2 is YFSETQ.